This passage covers 19 T cell receptor beta chains from one sample sequenced in a study of T cell responses to AZD1222 COVID-19 vaccine. Sequenced by immunoSEQ multiplex PCR; TCRdb stores in-frame clones only, minus some. The sample contains 75,000 to 100,000 clones, around 89% of which appear only once. The sample consisted of peripheral blood, taken on day 0 of AZD1222 vaccination. These receptors were collected from an adult in good health.

J is TRBJ1-5 and V is TRBV7-3; no reliable D call. Germline V gene lookup returns CDR1 SGHTA and CDR2 FQGTGA. This CDR3 spans 13 amino acids. The ends were cut back, 2 bases at V and 4 bases at J, with 6 bases in the middle. The CDR3 region has the DNA TGTGCCAGCAGCTTAGATCGGAATCAGCCCCAGCATTTT. It translates to CASSLDRNQPQHF.

This chain links TRBV7-2 with TRBJ2-7, with D tentatively TRBD2 (6 bases). CDR3 size: 13 residues. Germline V gene sequence: CDR1 SGHTA, CDR2 FQGNSA. The V end was cut by 6 bases, the J end by 3 bases, with 12 bases between. The CDR3 DNA reads as TGTGCCAGCAGGAAAAGGACTAACTACGAGCAGTACTTC. This translates into CASRKRTNYEQYF.

The rearrangement links TRBV11-3 to TRBJ2-1; 13 bases map to TRBD2. Germline V gives CDR1 SGHNT, CDR2 YENEEA. The CDR3 sequence is 18 residues long. Unmatched junction bases numbered 16, after V lost 5 bases and J lost 9 bases. The CDR3 coding sequence is TGTGCCAGCAGCCCCGGGACTAGCGGGGCCCGAGGGGTTGCTGAGCAGTTCTTC. Translating it yields CASSPGTSGARGVAEQFF.

V gene TRBV11-2 combines with J gene TRBJ2-3; 9 bases agree with TRBD2. This CDR3 has 16 residues. The V gene end was trimmed by 1 base and the J gene end by 2 bases; junction bases not matched to a gene: 4. In germline, CDR1 is SGHAT, CDR2 FQNNGV. The DNA of the CDR3 is TGTGCCAGCAGCTTAGGCGCGGGGGGGCCCACAGATACGCAGTATTTT. It codes for CASSLGAGGPTDTQYF.

With respect to this clone: The same CDR3 can be traced to other DNA sequences in this sample. The genes are TRBV9 and TRBJ1-5; D gene ambiguous. Germline CDR1 reads SGDLS; CDR2 reads YYNGEE. The CDR3 runs 13 residues. V lost 2 bases, J lost 4 bases, and 7 bases lay in between. CDR3 bases: TGTGCCAGCAGCGTGGACGGTAATCAGCCCCAGCATTTT. It is translated as CASSVDGNQPQHF.

The V gene is TRBV18, the J gene TRBJ2-7, with a possible D match to TRBD1 (6 bases). CDR1 and CDR2 (germline): KGHSH, LQKENI. The ends were cut back, 6 bases at V and 3 bases at J, with 18 bases in the middle. The CDR3 extends over 15 amino acids. The CDR3 region is CASSLAGGQIYEQYF. The CDR3 nucleotides read TGTGCCAGCTCTTTAGCTGGGGGCCAAATCTACGAGCAGTACTTC.

The CDR3: CASSQDLGVNTEAFF. CDR3 sequence (DNA): TGCGCCAGCAGCCAAGATTTAGGGGTAAACACTGAAGCTTTCTTT. V and J are TRBV4-3 and TRBJ1-1; D may be TRBD1 (5 bases). V was pared by 0 bases and J by 2 bases, with 10 bases between. The CDR3 is 15 amino acids. The germline V gene encodes CDR1 LGHNA and CDR2 YSLEER.

V and J are TRBV28 and TRBJ1-3, with D hard to call. With 4 bases removed from V and 4 bases from J, the gap between germline ends came to 14 bases. The germline V gene has CDR1 MDHEN and CDR2 SYDVKM. This CDR3 is 15 amino acids long. CDR3 bases: TGTGCCAGCAGTTCCCAGGCGGCGGACGGAAACACCATATATTTT. This codes for CASSSQAADGNTIYF.

The chain is built from TRBV7-3 and TRBJ2-7, with D uncertain. The CDR3 has 13 amino acids. V gave up 2 bases and J gave up 4 bases, with 9 bases separating them. The germline CDR1 and CDR2 sequences are SGHTA and FQGTGA. In DNA, the CDR3 is TGTGCCAGCAGCTTAGGGTCAGAATACGAGCAGTACTTC. Amino acids: CASSLGSEYEQYF.

The chain combines TRBV6-2 or TRBV6-3 with TRBJ2-5, with 7 bases matching TRBD1. The CDR3 extends over 14 amino acids. With 4 bases clipped from V and 5 bases from J, the junction kept 7 bases outside the gene matches. Germline lookup yields CDR1 MNHEY and CDR2 SVGEGT. CDR3 in amino acids: CASSSRQGRETQYF. The CDR3 DNA reads as TGTGCCAGCAGTTCAAGACAGGGTCGGGAGACCCAGTACTTC.

This clone was counted a single time. The J gene is TRBJ1-5, the V gene TRBV28; the D is unclear. This CDR3 is 15 amino acids long. Germline lookup yields CDR1 MDHEN and CDR2 SYDVKM. V lost 7 bases to trimming and J lost 2 bases, with 15 bases between them. The CDR3 region is CASTKLWGGNQPQHF. The CDR3 nucleotides read TGTGCCAGCACCAAACTCTGGGGAGGCAATCAGCCCCAGCATTTT.

The rearrangement uses TRBV20-1 and TRBJ2-5; D might be TRBD1 (5 bases). The CDR3 sequence is 10 residues long. Germline CDR1 and CDR2: DFQATT and SNEGSKA (reference sequence). V was shortened by 7 bases and J by 2 bases, with 5 bases between the two germline ends. CDR3 sequence (DNA): TGCAGTGGACAGCAAGAGACCCAGTACTTC. Amino acids: CSGQQETQYF.

This clone has only a few counts. This chain joins TRBV7-8 and TRBJ1-5, with 9 bases lining up with TRBD1. Germline-derived CDR1 and CDR2 are SGHVS and FQNEAQ. This CDR3 has 15 residues. Trimming removed 4 bases from V and 7 bases from J; junction bases left unmatched: 8. CDR3 sequence: CASSSQQGARQPQHF. The CDR3 region has the DNA TGTGCCAGCAGCTCCCAACAGGGGGCGAGGCAGCCCCAGCATTTT.

V is TRBV6-1 and J is TRBJ2-3, with TRBD2 matching 7 bases. The CDR3 runs 16 residues. Per the germline V gene, CDR1 is MNHNS and CDR2 is SASEGT. V shed 2 bases and J 0 bases; nucleotides not matched to a gene: 5. The CDR3 DNA reads TGTGCCAGCAGTGAACTAGCGGCCCCTAGCACAGATACGCAGTATTTT. Protein product: CASSELAAPSTDTQYF.

The CDR3 sequence: CASSLANTEAFF. In DNA, the CDR3 is TGTGCCAGCAGTTTAGCGAACACTGAAGCTTTCTTT. The V gene is TRBV28, the J gene TRBJ1-1; the D is unclear. V dropped 2 bases and J dropped 1 base, with 2 bases sitting between them. CDR1 and CDR2 (germline): MDHEN, SYDVKM. The CDR3 extends over 12 amino acids.

The CDR3 here is CAWSRTGKVYEQYF. The CDR3 DNA reads as TGTGCCTGGAGTCGAACAGGGAAAGTCTACGAGCAGTACTTC. This chain links TRBV30 with TRBJ2-7; possible D gene TRBD1, 6 bases. V lost 2 bases and J 3 bases, leaving 14 bases between the germline ends. The CDR3 covers 14 residues. Germline V lookup: CDR1 GTSNPN, CDR2 SVGIG (reference sequence).

In DNA, the CDR3 is TGTGCCAGCAGCAGTCACAGGGGGCCGGGCACCGGGGAGCTGTTTTTT. Translation gives CASSSHRGPGTGELFF. This chain links TRBV5-4 with TRBJ2-2, with 9 bases aligning to TRBD1. V lost 4 bases to trimming and J lost 4 bases; unmatched junction nucleotides: 8. This CDR3 comprises 16 residues. Looked up from germline, CDR1 is SGHNT and CDR2 is YYREEE (reference sequence). Drawing the rest from reference TRBV5-4 and TRBJ2-2, the complete variable domain is ETGVTQSPTHLIKTRGQQVTLRCSSQSGHNTVSWYQQALGQGPQFIFQYYREEENGRGNFPPRFSGLQFPNYSSELNVNALELDDSALYLCASSSHRGPGTGELFFGEGSRLTVL.

CDR3 loop: CASSESFGQGNTGELFF. CDR3 DNA sequence: TGTGCCAGCAGTGAATCTTTTGGGCAGGGTAACACCGGGGAGCTGTTTTTT. The chain is built from TRBV25-1 and TRBJ2-2; the D gene is possibly TRBD1 (5 bases). Germline CDR1 MGHDK, CDR2 SYGVNS. The CDR3 contains 17 residues. V was pared by 1 base and J by 2 bases, with 14 bases between.

This chain links TRBV18 with TRBJ2-7; the match to TRBD1 covers 11 bases. Germline CDR1 is KGHSH and CDR2 is LQKENI. With V trimmed by 1 base and J by 7 bases, 15 bases remained unmatched. The CDR3 has 18 amino acids. CDR3 sequence reads: CASSPLQVGTGGLGEQYF. DNA of the CDR3: TGTGCCAGCTCACCACTTCAGGTTGGGACAGGGGGACTAGGAGAGCAGTACTTC.